The 18 T cell receptor beta chains in this list originate from one sample, sequenced in a study of blood T cell repertoires in COVID-19. The method was immunoSEQ multiplex PCR; TCRdb's version includes in-frame clones alone and lacks a portion of them. The sample holds 75,000 to 95,000 clones; more than 75% are singletons and the top ten take approximately 19%. Material: peripheral blood. These receptors all stem from a human donor in a cohort sampled during active COVID-19.

This chain links TRBV5-1 with TRBJ2-5; 13 positions agree with TRBD2. Germline CDR1 is SGHRS and CDR2 is YFSETQ. Trimming took 3 bases from V and 5 from J; bases not matched to a gene: 7. The CDR3 runs to 16 residues. The CDR3 reads CASSWTSGSFGETQYF. CDR3 DNA sequence: TGCGCCAGCAGCTGGACTAGCGGGAGTTTTGGGGAGACCCAGTACTTC.

The rearrangement links TRBV19 to TRBJ1-4; D gene ambiguous. The CDR3 runs 16 residues. Looked up from germline, CDR1 is LNHDA and CDR2 is SQIVND (reference sequence). V was trimmed by 2 bases and J by 4 bases, leaving 14 bases between them. The CDR3 region has the DNA TGTGCCAGTAGTATAAAGGTGCGGCGGATTAATGAAAAACTGTTTTTT. The encoded protein is CASSIKVRRINEKLFF.

The rearrangement joins TRBV12-3 or TRBV12-4 to TRBJ1-2; possible D gene TRBD1, 5 bases. The CDR3 runs to 12 residues. V lost 1 base and J lost 8, with 8 bases in between. DNA of the CDR3: TGTGCCAGCAGTTTAGGGGGCATAGGCTACACCTTC. Translated, it gives CASSLGGIGYTF.

This chain links TRBV19 with TRBJ2-7, with TRBD1 as a possible D gene (6 bases). The CDR3 is made up of 15 amino acids. V was clipped by 4 bases and J by 1 base, with 14 bases between them. Germline V lookup: CDR1 LNHDA, CDR2 SQIVND (reference sequence). CDR3 in amino acids: CASSNSDSLSYEQYF. The CDR3 DNA follows: TGTGCCAGTAGTAACTCGGACAGCCTTTCCTACGAGCAGTACTTC.

The V and J genes are TRBV18 and TRBJ2-1, with 7 bases fitting TRBD1. This CDR3 contains 14 residues. V trimming: 3 bases; J trimming: 9 bases; junction bases outside the gene matches: 8. Germline CDR1 reads KGHSH; CDR2 reads LQKENI. The CDR3 DNA reads TGTGCCAGCTCACCCGACAGGGCAGTTGGTGAGCAGTTCTTC. Translation: CASSPDRAVGEQFF. Full variable domain (missing parts from reference TRBV18 and TRBJ2-1): NAGVMQNPRHLVRRRGQEARLRCSPMKGHSHVYWYRQLPEEGLKFMVYLQKENIIDESGMPKERFSAEFPKEGPSILRIQQVVRGDSAAYFCASSPDRAVGEQFFGPGTRLTVL.

The chain joins TRBV7-3 to TRBJ1-1; D might be TRBD1 (6 bases). There are 14 residues in the CDR3. Germline V gives CDR1 SGHTA, CDR2 FQGTGA. The V gene lost 0 bases and the J gene lost 5 bases, with 10 bases spanning the gap. The CDR3 spells CASSLTVQGTEAFF. DNA for the CDR3: TGTGCCAGCAGCTTAACGGTACAGGGTACTGAAGCTTTCTTT.

The chain recombines TRBV5-1 with TRBJ2-2; 7 positions agree with TRBD1. Germline trimming cut 4 bases from V and 2 bases from J; bases unmatched to any gene: 5. This CDR3 spans 15 amino acids. Germline V CDR1 and CDR2: SGHRS, YFSETQ. CDR3 protein: CASSTGQRNTGELFF. Here the CDR3 DNA reads TGCGCCAGCAGCACGGGACAGCGAAACACCGGGGAGCTGTTTTTT.

The V call is TRBV6-1, the J call TRBJ2-7; D unclear. V was cut by 5 bases and J by 4 bases, with 6 bases left in between. Germline CDR1 and CDR2: MNHNS and SASEGT. There are 11 residues in the CDR3. The CDR3 reads CASSLGYEQYF. CDR3 DNA: TGTGCCAGCAGTCTAGGATACGAGCAGTACTTC.

This chain joins TRBV28 and TRBJ1-2; 7 bases match TRBD1. Germline trimming cut 6 bases from V and 8 bases from J; bases unmatched to any gene: 6. CDR1 is MDHEN, CDR2 SYDVKM, per germline. The CDR3 runs 12 residues. The CDR3 DNA reads as TGTGCCAGCAGCCAGGGACAGCGAGGCTACACCTTC. The encoded protein is CASSQGQRGYTF.

The gene calls are TRBV27 and TRBJ2-5, with 9 positions matching TRBD1. Germline V gives CDR1 MNHEY, CDR2 SMNVEV (reference sequence). The CDR3 contains 15 residues. Trimming removed 2 bases from V and 1 base from J; junction bases left unmatched: 2. CDR3 sequence: CASSLLQGAQETQYF. In DNA form, the CDR3 reads TGTGCCAGCAGTTTACTACAGGGGGCCCAAGAGACCCAGTACTTC.

V and J are TRBV5-1 and TRBJ1-1, with 8 bases fitting TRBD1. Germline values: CDR1 SGHRS, CDR2 YFSETQ. The CDR3 is made up of 11 amino acids. V trimming: 4 bases; J trimming: 14 bases; junction bases outside the gene matches: 7. The CDR3 reads CASSLGQGAFF. The CDR3 DNA is TGCGCCAGCAGCCTTGGACAGGGCGCGTTCTTT.

CDR3 sequence reads: CASSSRDSQIEQYF. CDR3 DNA sequence: TGTGCCAGCAGCTCCCGGGACAGTCAAATCGAGCAGTACTTC. The rearrangement joins TRBV5-6 to TRBJ2-7; 7 nucleotides line up with TRBD1. Trimming at V came to 3 bases and at J to 6 bases, leaving 9 bases not matched to a gene. Per germline, CDR1 SGHDT and CDR2 YYEEEE. This CDR3 spans 14 amino acids.

This clone is a singleton in its sample. The chain combines TRBV18 with TRBJ2-7, with a tentative D call TRBD2 (6 bases). The germline V gene has CDR1 KGHSH and CDR2 LQKENI. The V end lost 3 bases, the J end lost 2 bases, and 11 bases lay between the germline ends. The CDR3 runs to 14 residues. CDR3: CASSPLASAYEQYF. In DNA, the CDR3 is TGTGCCAGCTCACCCTTGGCTAGCGCCTACGAGCAGTACTTC. The full variable domain, rest sourced from reference TRBV18 and TRBJ2-7, is NAGVMQNPRHLVRRRGQEARLRCSPMKGHSHVYWYRQLPEEGLKFMVYLQKENIIDESGMPKERFSAEFPKEGPSILRIQQVVRGDSAAYFCASSPLASAYEQYFGPGTRLTVT.

The V gene is TRBV18, the J gene TRBJ2-2; D may be TRBD2 (6 bases). Germline CDR1 reads KGHSH; CDR2 reads LQKENI. Trimming stripped 4 bases from V and 5 bases from J, with 20 bases between. This CDR3 spans 17 amino acids. The CDR3 coding sequence is TGTGCCAGCTCACAAGCCCCAAGGAGGGCCGCGACCGGGGAGCTGTTTTTT. It yields the protein CASSQAPRRAATGELFF.

V gene TRBV4-1 combines with J gene TRBJ2-2; 8 bases align to TRBD2. Trimming took 10 bases from V and 5 from J; bases not matched to a gene: 9. Germline CDR1 MGHRA, CDR2 YSYEKL. The CDR3 runs 14 residues. CDR3 sequence: CATRRVAGTGELFF. The DNA for the CDR3 is TGCGCCACGCGCCGGGTAGCGGGGACCGGGGAGCTGTTTTTT.

The chain has TRBV29-1 and TRBJ2-3, with D tentatively TRBD2 (6 bases). This CDR3 is 14 amino acids long. Between the trimmed V and J ends, which lost 4 bases and 1 base, there was a span of 12 bases. The germline V gene has CDR1 SQVTM and CDR2 ANQGSEA. The CDR3 protein is CSVVGGLGTDTQYF. DNA of the CDR3: TGCAGCGTTGTGGGGGGACTTGGCACAGATACGCAGTATTTT.

CDR3 DNA sequence: TGTGCCAGCAGCTCCGGACTAGCGGGGAGTCAGTTCTTC. It is translated as CASSSGLAGSQFF. This chain links TRBV7-2 with TRBJ2-1; TRBD2 aligns across 12 bases. The CDR3 length is 13 residues. The V and J ends lost 4 bases and 13 bases, in that order; junction bases with no gene match: 5. CDR1 is SGHTA and CDR2 is FQGNSA in the germline V gene.

The chain recombines TRBV11-2 with TRBJ1-3; D may be TRBD1 (5 bases). CDR1 and CDR2 (germline): SGHAT, FQNNGV. This CDR3 spans 18 amino acids. V lost 5 bases to trimming and J lost 4 bases, with 24 bases between them. CDR3 sequence reads: CASSLGGSTPAGGNTIYF. CDR3 in DNA: TGTGCCAGCAGCCTCGGGGGGTCAACCCCAGCGGGGGGAAACACCATATATTTT.